The rows below give T cell receptor beta chains drawn from one sample of a study of EBV T-cell therapy then PD-1 blockade in nasopharyngeal carcinoma. Antigens for these TCRs are unknown. The assay was immunoSEQ multiplex PCR, and TCRdb's table has in-frame clones only and misses some. The sample has about 19,000 clones; about four fifths are singletons. This material consisted of CD8+ T cells from blood, taken at roughly day 32 from a patient whose treatment included autologous EBV-specific T cells and nivolumab. Every receptor here comes from a middle-aged man with nasopharyngeal carcinoma. Each CDR3 is given with its conserved first and last residue. Fields, in order: clone size, D gene, J gene, V gene, CDR3 protein, CDR3 DNA. The D gene is left open where the match is weak. Size is stated for part of the rows, as once, few or many counts, or as a class when the clone is expanded.

>medium-sized|TRBD1|TRBJ1-5|TRBV7-9
CASSQTGAGDQPQHF
TGTGCCAGCAGCCAAACAGGGGCGGGGGATCAGCCCCAGCATTTT
>NA|TRBD2|TRBJ2-1|TRBV2
CASPGIAGDYNEQFF
TGTGCCAGCCCCGGCATAGCGGGGGATTACAATGAGCAGTTCTTC
>NA|NA|TRBJ1-1|TRBV5-5
CASTSWGSLTEAFF
TGTGCCAGCACCTCCTGGGGTAGTCTTACTGAAGCTTTCTTT
>NA|TRBD1|TRBJ1-2|TRBV5-1
CASSRDRGTLGNYGYTF
TGCGCCAGCAGCAGGGACAGGGGTACCCTTGGAAACTATGGCTACACCTTC
>NA|TRBD1|TRBJ2-7|TRBV7-3
CASSYRDRGPYEQYF
TGTGCCAGCAGCTACCGGGACAGGGGGCCTTACGAGCAGTACTTC
>NA|TRBD1|TRBJ1-5|TRBV7-9
CASSRGQGRREPQHF
TGTGCCAGCAGCCGGGGACAGGGGAGGAGGGAGCCCCAGCATTTT
>NA|TRBD2|TRBJ2-6|TRBV10-3
CAITGGGSGANVLTF
TGTGCCATCACGGGAGGAGGCTCTGGGGCCAACGTCCTGACTTTC
>few|NA|TRBJ1-3|TRBV2
CASSVILGTSGNTIYF
TGTGCCAGCAGTGTCATTTTAGGCACCTCTGGAAACACCATATATTTT
>NA|NA|TRBJ2-1|TRBV7-3
CASSLKEDNEQFF
TGTGCCAGCAGCTTAAAGGAAGACAATGAGCAGTTCTTC
>NA|TRBD1|TRBJ2-7|TRBV28
CASSFQLRGLVGYEQYF
TGTGCCAGCAGTTTTCAACTCAGGGGGCTCGTAGGATACGAGCAGTACTTC
>NA|NA|TRBJ1-3|TRBV7-6
CASSFGGGNTIYF
TGTGCCAGCAGCTTCGGGGGCGGAAACACCATATATTTT
>NA|TRBD2|TRBJ2-7|TRBV19
CASRAGVGRTYEQYF
TGTGCCAGTAGAGCGGGGGTAGGGCGAACCTACGAGCAGTACTTC
>once|NA|TRBJ2-2|TRBV4-3
CASSLRMEGTGELFF
TGCGCCAGCAGCTTACGAATGGAGGGCACCGGGGAGCTGTTTTTT
>NA|NA|TRBJ2-5|TRBV27
CASSAGLQETQYF
TGTGCCAGCAGTGCGGGACTTCAAGAGACCCAGTACTTC
>NA|TRBD2|TRBJ2-1|TRBV7-9
CASRVAGAAYNEQFF
TGTGCCAGCAGGGTAGCGGGGGCAGCATACAATGAGCAGTTCTTC
>few|TRBD1|TRBJ1-2|TRBV13
CASSLGTGAYGYTF
TGTGCCAGCAGCTTAGGGACAGGGGCCTATGGCTACACCTTC
>NA|NA|TRBJ1-6|TRBV27
CASSLSRHPGANSPLHF
TGTGCCAGCAGTTTATCGAGACACCCTGGGGCTAATTCACCCCTCCACTTT
>NA|TRBD1|TRBJ2-7|TRBV6-2/TRBV6-3
CASSYGDSSYEQYF
TGTGCCAGCAGTTACGGGGACAGCTCCTACGAGCAGTACTTC
>NA|TRBD1|TRBJ2-7|TRBV24-1
CATSDSRDSSYEQYF
TGTGCCACCAGTGATTCCCGGGACAGTTCCTACGAGCAGTACTTC
>NA|TRBD2|TRBJ2-3|TRBV30
CAWSVRLAFGDTQYF
TGTGCCTGGAGTGTACGACTAGCTTTTGGAGATACGCAGTATTTT
>NA|NA|TRBJ1-6|TRBV6-5
CASSYHSQRTPLHF
TGTGCCAGCAGTTACCATTCACAGAGAACACCCCTCCACTTT
>NA|NA|TRBJ2-7|TRBV19
CASSIGLGRYEQYF
TGTGCCAGTAGTATCGGACTGGGCCGCTACGAGCAGTACTTC
>NA|NA|TRBJ2-1|TRBV6-2/TRBV6-3
CASSPGFGNEQFF
TGTGCCAGCAGCCCAGGGTTTGGGAATGAGCAGTTCTTC
>NA|NA|TRBJ2-7|TRBV7-8
CASSLAPGAGLAEQYF
TGTGCCAGCAGCTTAGCACCGGGGGCAGGGCTCGCCGAGCAGTACTTC
>NA|TRBD1|TRBJ2-7|TRBV27
CASSPGTGTKYEQYF
TGTGCCAGCAGTCCAGGGACAGGTACTAAGTACGAGCAGTACTTC
>NA|TRBD1|TRBJ1-1|TRBV6-5
CASTTWTGGTEAFF
TGTGCCAGCACCACTTGGACAGGGGGCACTGAAGCTTTCTTT
>NA|NA|TRBJ2-3|TRBV10-3
CAIAGSSDTQYF
TGTGCCATAGCAGGGTCTTCAGATACGCAGTATTTT
>NA|NA|TRBJ1-1|TRBV7-2
CASSLSAFTEAFF
TGTGCCAGCAGCTTATCGGCTTTCACTGAAGCTTTCTTT
>NA|NA|TRBJ1-6|TRBV15
CATSRVKGTSPLHF
TGTGCCACCAGCAGAGTTAAGGGTACTTCACCCCTCCACTTT
>NA|TRBD2|TRBJ2-3|TRBV27
CASSPRTSGGAKSSTDTQYF
TGTGCCAGCAGTCCTCGGACTAGCGGGGGGGCCAAGAGTAGCACAGATACGCAGTATTTT
>NA|TRBD1|TRBJ1-5|TRBV6-2/TRBV6-3
CASSPWQGVYQPQHF
TGTGCCAGCAGTCCATGGCAGGGGGTCTATCAGCCCCAGCATTTT
>NA|NA|TRBJ1-2|TRBV7-8
CASSPWEQDYGYTF
TGTGCCAGCAGCCCCTGGGAACAGGACTATGGCTACACCTTC